This TCR beta chain was sequenced in a study of CD8+ T cells in alopecia areata. This CDR3 has 14 residues. Losses at the gene ends were 4 bases for V and 2 bases for J; bases not matched to a gene: 1. Germline V lookup: CDR1 LGHNA, CDR2 YSLEER. It was cDNA, reverse transcribed from extracted RNA, that served as the sequencing template. Here immunoSEQ multiplex PCR was the method, and the copy in TCRdb shows in-frame clones only, minus some. The sample has more than 100,000 clones; roughly 58% are singletons. This material consisted of CD4+ T cells sorted from blood, taken at week 0. The J gene is TRBJ2-3, the V gene TRBV4-3; 9 bases align to TRBD2. The TCR sequence derives from a human donor with alopecia areata. This CDR3 reads CASSRTSVTDTQYF. The CDR3 DNA follows: TGCGCCAGCAGCCGGACTAGCGTCACAGATACGCAGTATTTT.